This T cell receptor (beta chain) appears in the sequencing data of a study of T cells in Graves' hyperthyroidism and ophthalmopathy. Study-level results: Appearing also in blood were most of the thyroid clonotypes expanded above 0.001.

Remarks on this clonotype: What it binds is not known.

Amplification of TCR beta CDR3 regions was performed using RNA transcripts as template. First-round RT-PCR of the TCR CDR3 relied on the HTBI primer set. A single record per CDR3 protein comes from TCRdb applying MiXCR to the multiplex PCR reads. The data contain hundreds of thousands of distinct CDR3 sequences, around a sixth of them seen just once; the ten biggest clones take up roughly 13%. The length of the CDR3 is 13 residues. Trimming removed 4 bases from V and 5 bases from J; junction bases left unmatched: 2. The germline CDR1 and CDR2 sequences are DFQATT and SNEGSKA (reference sequence). J is TRBJ1-4 and V is TRBV20-1, with TRBD1 matching over 9 bases. Sequenced input: blood. The clonotype comes from a woman aged 18-29 years with Graves' hyperthyroidism. The CDR3 spells CSAKGQGNEKLFF. For the CDR3, the DNA is TGCAGTGCTAAGGGACAGGGAAATGAAAAACTGTTTTTT.